A single sample is the source of the 25 T cell receptor beta chains below, sequenced in a study of CD8+ T cells in alopecia areata. The treatment denotes: oral pan-JAK inhibitor, 5-10 mg twice daily. cDNA serving as the sequencing template came from extracted, reverse transcribed RNA. Measured with immunoSEQ multiplex PCR; TCRdb has only the in-frame clones, and not every one. Here the sample spans a few hundred thousand clones, about two fifths being singletons. The sample consisted of CD4+ T cells sorted from blood, taken between weeks 30 and 35, from a patient treated with tofacitinib. All receptors come from a human donor with alopecia areata.

In its sample, this clone was seen a few times. The gene calls are TRBV2 and TRBJ1-5, with D possibly being TRBD1 (5 bases). Germline values: CDR1 SNHLY, CDR2 FYNNEI. V was trimmed by 5 bases and J by 7 bases, leaving 15 bases between them. This CDR3 is 14 amino acids long. CDR3 DNA sequence: TGTGCCAGCAGTTCCGGGACTTCTGGGCAGCCCCAGCATTTT. The encoded protein is CASSSGTSGQPQHF.

This clone was found a few times. This chain uses TRBV5-4 with TRBJ2-1; D is unclear. Trimming shortened V by 2 bases and J by 3 bases, and 12 bases separated the two germline ends. The CDR3 extends over 15 amino acids. Germline loops: CDR1 SGHNT, CDR2 YYREEE (reference sequence). The CDR3 spells CASSFRTGNYNEQFF. The CDR3 bases are TGTGCCAGCAGCTTTCGCACTGGAAACTACAATGAGCAGTTCTTC.

This clone occurred a few times. This chain connects TRBV29-1 to TRBJ1-1; 7 positions agree with TRBD1. The CDR3 is 12 residues long. Per germline, CDR1 SQVTM and CDR2 ANQGSEA. The ends lost 4 bases at V and 3 bases at J; junction bases unmatched: 2. CDR3 region: CSVGRGDTEAFF. The CDR3 region has the DNA TGCAGCGTTGGCAGGGGGGACACTGAAGCTTTCTTT.

The chain joins TRBV19 to TRBJ2-7, with TRBD1 matching over 9 bases. CDR1 LNHDA and CDR2 SQIVND come from the germline V gene (reference sequence). This CDR3 is 15 amino acids long. The V gene end was trimmed by 5 bases and the J gene end by 0 bases; junction bases not matched to a gene: 5. CDR3 protein: CASSSRDRASYEQYF. The DNA for the CDR3 is TGTGCCAGTAGTTCCCGGGACAGGGCCTCCTACGAGCAGTACTTC.

This rearrangement joins TRBV27 to TRBJ1-4; 7 bases are a match to TRBD1. V was pared by 5 bases and J by 5 bases, with 11 bases of the junction left unmatched. Germline V CDR1 and CDR2: MNHEY, SMNVEV (reference sequence). This CDR3 region has 16 residues. CDR3: CASSVRNRGSNEKLFF. The CDR3 DNA sequence: TGTGCCAGCAGTGTTCGTAACAGGGGATCAAATGAAAAACTGTTTTTT.

The chain is built from TRBV7-9 and TRBJ1-2, with no clear D. The CDR3 spans 14 residues. V lost 1 base and J lost 2, with 8 bases in between. Germline CDR1 and CDR2: SEHNR and FQNEAQ (reference sequence). CDR3 sequence (DNA): TGTGCCAGCAGCTTAGGGCAGTCAAACTATGGCTACACCTTC. This translates into CASSLGQSNYGYTF.

The chain has TRBV27 and TRBJ2-2, with D possibly matching TRBD1 (5 bases). Trimming took off 3 bases at V and 3 bases at J, with 11 bases between the two ends. Germline V gene data show CDR1 as MNHEY and CDR2 as SMNVEV (reference sequence). CDR3 length: 15 amino acids. CDR3 region: CASSFRVKDTGELFF. The CDR3 region has the DNA TGTGCCAGCAGTTTCAGGGTAAAAGACACCGGGGAGCTGTTTTTT.

This clone was found a few times. V is TRBV4-2 and J is TRBJ2-3; 9 nucleotides agree with TRBD2. Germline values: CDR1 LGHNA, CDR2 YNFKEQ. The CDR3 totals 16 residues. Trimming at V came to 0 bases and at J to 0 bases, leaving 1 base not matched to a gene. The CDR3 nucleotides are TGTGCCAGCAGCCAAGAGCTAGCGGGAAGCACAGATACGCAGTATTTT. This translates into CASSQELAGSTDTQYF.

This chain connects TRBV5-4 to TRBJ1-2; D may be TRBD1 (5 bases). The CDR3 consists of 15 residues. Trimming took 3 bases from V and 1 from J, leaving 13 bases between them. Germline V lookup: CDR1 SGHNT, CDR2 YYREEE (reference sequence). The CDR3, as DNA: TGTGCCAGCAGCTCATGGACAACCCGTAACTATGGCTACACCTTC. As protein: CASSSWTTRNYGYTF.

This clone was found a few times. This chain uses TRBV5-1 with TRBJ2-4; unclear D gene. The CDR3 covers 12 residues. From germline, CDR1 is SGHRS and CDR2 YFSETQ. V was cut by 4 bases and J by 6 bases, with 8 bases left in between. The CDR3 loop is CASSDTGNIQYF. CDR3 DNA sequence: TGCGCCAGCAGCGACACGGGAAACATTCAGTACTTC.

Only a few counts were recorded for this clone. This chain connects TRBV28 to TRBJ2-7; 7 bases align to TRBD2. V was pared by 7 bases and J by 2 bases, with 11 bases of the junction left unmatched. Germline V gene data show CDR1 as MDHEN and CDR2 as SYDVKM. This CDR3 contains 15 residues. This chain's CDR3 is CASNSGGTVPYEQYF. For the CDR3, the DNA is TGTGCCAGCAATTCCGGGGGGACGGTTCCCTACGAGCAGTACTTC.

V gene TRBV5-1 combines with J gene TRBJ1-1; TRBD1 agrees at 11 bases. The V segment lost 0 bases and the J segment 6 bases; nucleotides outside the gene matches: 1. The CDR3 extends over 14 amino acids. Germline V gene sequence: CDR1 SGHRS, CDR2 YFSETQ. The chain's CDR3 is CASSLGTGGSEAFF. CDR3 bases: TGCGCCAGCAGCTTGGGGACAGGGGGCTCTGAAGCTTTCTTT.

The gene calls are TRBV30 and TRBJ2-7, with 8 bases matching TRBD1. V was clipped by 1 base and J by 6 bases; unmatched bases: 8. The CDR3 is 14 residues long. From germline, CDR1 is GTSNPN and CDR2 SVGIG (reference sequence). For the CDR3, the DNA is TGTGCCTGGAGTGAGACAGGGGTGTTTCGCGAGCAGTACTTC. This codes for CAWSETGVFREQYF.

V usage is TRBV6-5 and J usage is TRBJ2-5; D may correspond to TRBD1 or TRBD2 (6 bases each). The CDR3 has 15 residues. Trimming removed 8 bases from V and 0 bases from J, with 16 bases in between. CDR1 MNHEY and CDR2 SVGAGI come from the germline V gene. Here the CDR3 reads CASAPRGPYQETQYF. The CDR3 DNA reads TGTGCCAGCGCTCCCCGGGGGCCGTACCAAGAGACCCAGTACTTC.

Only one count was recorded for this clone. This chain uses TRBV6-5 with TRBJ2-1; no firm D call. The CDR3 totals 15 residues. Trimming shortened V by 0 bases and J by 2 bases, and 8 bases separated the two germline ends. Germline CDR1 and CDR2: MNHEY and SVGAGI. CDR3 coding DNA: TGTGCCAGCAGTTACTCGAGAGCCACCTACAATGAGCAGTTCTTC. It encodes CASSYSRATYNEQFF.

The chain links TRBV23-1 to TRBJ2-1; D is undetermined. TRBV23-1 has ORF status, its function being uncertain. The CDR3 loop spans 9 amino acids. Between the trimmed V and J ends, which lost 8 bases and 10 bases, there was a span of 6 bases. The CDR3, as DNA: TGCGCCAGCTCCCCGGAGCAGTTCTTC. Its translation is CASSPEQFF.

The chain joins TRBV5-1 to TRBJ1-5; 9 positions match TRBD1. Germline V gene sequence: CDR1 SGHRS, CDR2 YFSETQ. V was clipped by 4 bases and J by 7 bases; unmatched bases: 6. This CDR3 is 14 amino acids long. The CDR3 region is CASSLRQGGQPQHF. The CDR3 bases are TGCGCCAGCAGCCTCCGACAGGGGGGGCAGCCCCAGCATTTT.

This clone has just a few counts. The chain links TRBV6-1 to TRBJ2-5, with a tentative D call TRBD1 (6 bases). CDR1 is MNHNS, CDR2 SASEGT, per germline. Trimming left V 7 bases short and J 3 bases short, with 12 bases between. There are 13 residues in the CDR3. Written as DNA, the CDR3 is TGTGCCAGCACCTGGACAGAAAAAGAGACCCAGTACTTC. It specifies CASTWTEKETQYF.

There are a few counts of this clone. The rearrangement links TRBV2 to TRBJ1-3; no firm D call. Trimming pared 0 bases from V and 4 bases from J, leaving 7 bases between. The CDR3 is 14 amino acids. The V gene's germline CDR1 is SNHLY and CDR2 FYNNEI. This chain's CDR3 is CASSEALAGNTIYF. The CDR3 region has the DNA TGTGCCAGCAGTGAAGCTTTGGCCGGAAACACCATATATTTT.

This clone was detected only a few times. V and J are TRBV4-2 and TRBJ2-1; D uncertain. The CDR3 consists of 16 residues. Germline loops: CDR1 LGHNA, CDR2 YNFKEQ. The V end lost 0 bases, the J end lost 8 bases, and 17 bases lay between the germline ends. Written as DNA, the CDR3 is TGTGCCAGCAGCCAAGACGGCTCTGACCCGCAACATGAGCAGTTCTTC. Its translation is CASSQDGSDPQHEQFF.

The V gene is TRBV25-1, the J gene TRBJ1-2; 7 positions agree with TRBD1. J gave up 0 bases and V 5 bases, and 6 bases lay outside the gene matches. The CDR3 runs 15 residues. CDR1 and CDR2 (germline): MGHDK, SYGVNS. The DNA for the CDR3 is TGTGCCAGCAGTCTGGGACAGCCTACTAACTATGGCTACACCTTC. Residues: CASSLGQPTNYGYTF.

The chain uses TRBV7-8 and TRBJ2-7; D remains unclear. Trimming stripped 5 bases from V and 3 bases from J, with 8 bases between. Germline CDR1 and CDR2: SGHVS and FQNEAQ. This CDR3 is built from 12 residues. This CDR3 reads CASSRSFYEQYF. The CDR3 DNA is TGTGCCAGCAGCCGTTCTTTCTACGAGCAGTACTTC.

The table lists this clone with a few counts. The chain has TRBV30 and TRBJ1-5; the D is unclear. The CDR3 length is 14 residues. Trimming cost V 1 base and J 3 bases, with 10 bases left between them. CDR1 is GTSNPN, CDR2 SVGIG, per germline (reference sequence). CDR3 in DNA: TGTGCCTGGAGTGGGAAGGGCCCCAATCAGCCCCAGCATTTT. Translated, it gives CAWSGKGPNQPQHF.

The chain combines TRBV6-5 with TRBJ1-5; 7 bases fit TRBD1. Trimming took 5 bases from V and 7 from J; bases not matched to a gene: 2. The CDR3 contains 12 residues. The germline gives CDR1 MNHEY, CDR2 SVGAGI. The CDR3 nucleotides are TGTGCCAGCAGTACCAGGGGGCAGCCCCAGCATTTT. This translates into CASSTRGQPQHF.

The chain employs TRBV4-1 and TRBJ2-1; a possible D gene is TRBD2 (5 bases). The germline CDR1 and CDR2 sequences are MGHRA and YSYEKL. This CDR3 spans 16 amino acids. Trimming pared 0 bases from V and 1 base from J, leaving 10 bases between. As DNA, the CDR3 is TGCGCCAGCAGCCAAGATCAAGCGGCATCCTACAATGAGCAGTTCTTC. Amino acid sequence: CASSQDQAASYNEQFF.